Shown below are 10 T cell receptor beta chains from a single sample sequenced in a study of T cell changes during pregnancy in multiple sclerosis. Some clones are missing from TCRdb's copy, which holds only in-frame ones; the method was immunoSEQ multiplex PCR. This table has over 60,000 clones, around 91% appearing once. This material consisted of peripheral blood, taken in the third trimester of pregnancy. The source is a female donor in good health, enrolled as a control in a pregnancy study.

The chain employs TRBV6-6 and TRBJ1-1, with a tentative D call TRBD1 (5 bases). The CDR3 runs to 12 residues. V lost 5 bases, J lost 4 bases, and 8 bases lay in between. Germline-derived CDR1 and CDR2 are MNHNY and SVGAGI (reference sequence). The DNA of the CDR3 is TGTGCCAGCAGTGGCGGGGGCACTGAAGCTTTCTTT. This codes for CASSGGGTEAFF.

The rearrangement links TRBV6-1 to TRBJ2-1, with 9 bases matching TRBD2. V lost 5 bases, J lost 7 bases, and 6 bases stayed unmatched. The CDR3 totals 14 residues. CDR1 is MNHNS and CDR2 is SASEGT in the germline V gene. The chain's CDR3 is CASSSLAGWNEQFF. CDR3 DNA sequence: TGTGCCAGCAGTTCCCTAGCGGGGTGGAATGAGCAGTTCTTC.

The chain recombines TRBV18 with TRBJ2-1; 8 nucleotides line up with TRBD1. The CDR3 is made up of 14 amino acids. The V gene end was trimmed by 7 bases and the J gene end by 4 bases; junction bases not matched to a gene: 6. CDR1 is KGHSH, CDR2 LQKENI, per germline. The CDR3 loop reads CASFRDRQYNEQFF. In nucleotides, the CDR3 is TGTGCCAGCTTCCGGGACAGGCAATACAATGAGCAGTTCTTC.

The chain uses TRBV5-1 and TRBJ2-3; TRBD1 agrees at 7 bases. The germline V gene encodes CDR1 SGHRS and CDR2 YFSETQ. J lost 2 bases, V lost 3 bases, and 6 bases had no gene match. There are 15 residues in the CDR3. The CDR3 spells CASSSGTAATDTQYF. Here the CDR3 DNA reads TGCGCCAGCAGCTCCGGGACAGCCGCCACAGATACGCAGTATTTT.

This rearrangement joins TRBV19 to TRBJ1-1; 8 positions agree with TRBD1. Germline V CDR1 and CDR2: LNHDA, SQIVND (reference sequence). The CDR3 is 14 amino acids. V lost 4 bases and J lost 4; bases outside the gene matches: 5. The CDR3 protein is CASSRQGMSTEAFF. The CDR3 DNA reads as TGTGCCAGTAGTAGACAGGGGATGAGCACTGAAGCTTTCTTT.

The chain carries TRBV4-1 and TRBJ2-2; 7 bases are shared with TRBD1. Germline assignment: CDR1 MGHRA and CDR2 YSYEKL. This CDR3 comprises 15 residues. V was clipped by 1 base and J by 7 bases; unmatched bases: 6. The CDR3 sequence: CASSQGGQFRGELFF. DNA for the CDR3: TGCGCCAGCAGCCAAGGGGGACAGTTTCGCGGGGAGCTGTTTTTT.

The chain combines TRBV15 with TRBJ1-1, with D perhaps TRBD1 (5 bases). Per the germline V gene, CDR1 is LNHNV and CDR2 is YYDKDF (reference sequence). The length of the CDR3 is 15 residues. The V and J ends lost 4 bases and 3 bases respectively, with 15 bases between them. Written as DNA, the CDR3 is TGTGCCACCAGCAAAGGGGTCCACCTCGACACTGAAGCTTTCTTT. Its translation: CATSKGVHLDTEAFF.

The V gene is TRBV19, the J gene TRBJ2-7, with 10 positions matching TRBD2. The CDR3 is 15 residues long. The V gene end was trimmed by 2 bases and the J gene end by 0 bases; junction bases not matched to a gene: 1. Germline V gives CDR1 LNHDA, CDR2 SQIVND (reference sequence). The CDR3: CASSISSGGSYEQYF. Here the CDR3 DNA reads TGTGCCAGTAGTATATCTAGCGGGGGCTCCTACGAGCAGTACTTC.

The chain carries TRBV5-6 and TRBJ1-1; TRBD1 aligns across 7 bases. The CDR3 spans 16 residues. V trimming: 3 bases; J trimming: 3 bases; junction bases outside the gene matches: 11. Germline V CDR1 and CDR2: SGHDT, YYEEEE. This CDR3 reads CASSSIMTGIDTEAFF. CDR3 nucleotide sequence: TGTGCCAGCAGCTCTATAATGACAGGGATCGACACTGAAGCTTTCTTT.

The rearrangement joins TRBV27 to TRBJ2-1; D is unclear. The CDR3 extends over 14 amino acids. Germline values: CDR1 MNHEY, CDR2 SMNVEV (reference sequence). V dropped 4 bases and J dropped 4 bases, with 11 bases sitting between them. The CDR3 DNA reads as TGTGCCAGCAGTTCCCCCCGACTGTACAATGAGCAGTTCTTC. As protein: CASSSPRLYNEQFF.